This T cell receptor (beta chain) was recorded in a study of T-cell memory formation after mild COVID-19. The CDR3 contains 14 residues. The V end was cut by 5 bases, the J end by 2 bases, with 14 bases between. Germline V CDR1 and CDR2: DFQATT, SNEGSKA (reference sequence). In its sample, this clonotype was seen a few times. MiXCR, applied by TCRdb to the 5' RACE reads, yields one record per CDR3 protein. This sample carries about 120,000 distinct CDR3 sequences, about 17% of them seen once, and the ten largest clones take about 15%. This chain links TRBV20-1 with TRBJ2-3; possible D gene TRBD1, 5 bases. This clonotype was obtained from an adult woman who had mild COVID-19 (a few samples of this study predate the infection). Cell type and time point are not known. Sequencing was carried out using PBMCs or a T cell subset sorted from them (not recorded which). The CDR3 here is CSAPTETFTDTQYF. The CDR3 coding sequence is TGCAGTGCTCCGACAGAGACTTTCACAGATACGCAGTATTTT.